What follows are 24 T cell receptor beta chains derived from one specimen sequenced in a study of blood T cell repertoires in COVID-19. Libraries were prepared by immunoSEQ multiplex PCR; TCRdb keeps only in-frame clonotypes and omits some of them. The sample lists about 9,900 clones; around 80% were seen once. Sequencing was done on a sample of peripheral blood. The receptors here all came from a man aged 55-75 years with active COVID-19.

The J gene is TRBJ2-1, the V gene TRBV28; D not certain. CDR3 size: 14 residues. Germline V gives CDR1 MDHEN, CDR2 SYDVKM. V lost 10 bases and J 1 base, leaving 14 bases between the germline ends. CDR3 residues: CATLPWSSYNEQFF. The DNA of the CDR3 is TGTGCCACCCTCCCCTGGAGTTCCTACAATGAGCAGTTCTTC.

The V call is TRBV19, the J call TRBJ1-6, with D possibly TRBD1 on 6 matching bases. V lost 0 bases, J lost 9 bases, and 21 bases lay in between. The germline V gene encodes CDR1 LNHDA and CDR2 SQIVND (reference sequence). This CDR3 is 18 amino acids long. In nucleotides, the CDR3 is TGTGCCAGTAGTATAGATAGTGGGGGCACCGTACGACGTTCACCCCTCCACTTT. Protein product: CASSIDSGGTVRRSPLHF.

The V and J genes are TRBV4-2 and TRBJ2-3; TRBD2 aligns across 8 bases. V was pared by 1 base and J by 2 bases, with 5 bases of the junction left unmatched. CDR1 is LGHNA and CDR2 is YNFKEQ in the germline V gene. This CDR3 spans 16 amino acids. The DNA of the CDR3 is TGTGCCAGCAGCCAAGCGGCTAGCGGGTTCACAGATACGCAGTATTTT. Protein sequence: CASSQAASGFTDTQYF.

This clone was recorded once. The chain has TRBV5-1 and TRBJ2-7, with D possibly being TRBD1 (6 bases). Germline CDR1 is SGHRS and CDR2 is YFSETQ. The CDR3 extends over 13 amino acids. V lost 3 bases and J lost 6, with 13 bases in between. The CDR3 region has the DNA TGCGCCAGCAGCTCCAAGACAGGCGTCGAGCAGTACTTC. Protein sequence: CASSSKTGVEQYF.

The rearrangement joins TRBV19 to TRBJ1-5; D possibly corresponds to TRBD1 (6 bases). The CDR3 totals 12 residues. Germline V gene lookup returns CDR1 LNHDA and CDR2 SQIVND (reference sequence). V was pared by 6 bases and J by 6 bases, with 9 bases between. The CDR3 region is CASRTGAQPQHF. CDR3 in DNA: TGTGCCAGTAGGACAGGCGCTCAGCCCCAGCATTTT.

V and J are TRBV19 and TRBJ2-6; TRBD2 is a possible D gene (6 bases). In germline, CDR1 is LNHDA, CDR2 SQIVND (reference sequence). V was cut by 6 bases and J by 1 base, with 10 bases left in between. The CDR3 contains 15 residues. The CDR3 spells CASRGRGSGANVLTF. Here the CDR3 DNA reads TGTGCCAGTAGGGGGCGGGGATCTGGGGCCAACGTCCTGACTTTC.

The chain links TRBV11-2 to TRBJ2-7; TRBD2 matches at 11 bases. Germline V lookup: CDR1 SGHAT, CDR2 FQNNGV. The CDR3 covers 16 residues. V lost 4 bases to trimming and J lost 4 bases; unmatched junction nucleotides: 9. DNA of the CDR3: TGTGCCAGCAGCTCGACGCTCGGGACTAGCGGTTACGAGCAGTACTTC. Its protein product is CASSSTLGTSGYEQYF.

The gene calls are TRBV3-1 (or the pseudogene TRBV3-2) and TRBJ1-3, with D unclear. V was shortened by 4 bases and J by 2 bases, with 3 bases between the two germline ends. The germline V gene has CDR1 LGHDT and CDR2 YNNKEL (reference sequence). CDR3 size: 12 residues. The CDR3 loop reads CASSLTGNTIYF. DNA of the CDR3: TGTGCCAGCAGCCTTACTGGAAACACCATATATTTT.

V gene TRBV6-5 combines with J gene TRBJ2-7, with 12 nucleotides matching TRBD2. Germline CDR1 is MNHEY and CDR2 is SVGAGI. V was pared by 8 bases and J by 4 bases, with 3 bases of the junction left unmatched. The CDR3 sequence is 13 residues long. In nucleotides, the CDR3 is TGTGCCAGCGTCACTAGCGGGGGGTACGAGCAGTACTTC. Protein sequence: CASVTSGGYEQYF.

The gene calls are TRBV28 and TRBJ2-1; TRBD2 agrees at 12 bases. The CDR3 sequence is 17 residues long. Trimming cost V 6 bases and J 7 bases; bases outside gene matches: 13. Germline lookup yields CDR1 MDHEN and CDR2 SYDVKM. The CDR3 region is CASSRFLTSGSRNEQFF. The CDR3 DNA follows: TGTGCCAGCAGCCGATTCCTGACTAGCGGGAGTCGGAATGAGCAGTTCTTC.

V gene TRBV19 combines with J gene TRBJ1-1; the D gene is possibly TRBD1 (6 bases). V was pared by 6 bases and J by 2 bases, with 22 bases between. Germline V gives CDR1 LNHDA, CDR2 SQIVND (reference sequence). The length of the CDR3 is 17 residues. CDR3 nucleotide sequence: TGTGCCAGTAGCCACATGACAGGCCACAAAGTAAACACTGAAGCTTTCTTT. As protein: CASSHMTGHKVNTEAFF. Full variable domain (remainder filled in from reference TRBV19 and TRBJ1-1): DGGITQSPKYLFRKEGQNVTLSCEQNLNHDAMYWYRQDPGQGLRLIYYSQIVNDFQKGDIAEGYSVSREKKESFPLTVTSAQKNPTAFYLCASSHMTGHKVNTEAFFGQGTRLTVV.

This chain's CDR3 is CASSEAQGGANVLTF. In DNA, the CDR3 is TGTGCCAGCAGTGAAGCGCAGGGTGGGGCCAACGTCCTGACTTTC. The rearrangement links TRBV6-1 to TRBJ2-6, with D perhaps TRBD1 (5 bases). V was clipped by 0 bases and J by 3 bases, with 6 bases between them. CDR1 and CDR2 (germline): MNHNS, SASEGT. The CDR3 has 15 amino acids.

V usage is TRBV15 and J usage is TRBJ1-1; 9 bases align to TRBD1. CDR1 and CDR2 (germline): LNHNV, YYDKDF (reference sequence). J gave up 1 base and V 1 base, and 4 bases lay outside the gene matches. This CDR3 region has 16 residues. CDR3 sequence: CATSRATGGANTEAFF. In DNA, the CDR3 is TGTGCCACCAGCAGAGCTACAGGGGGCGCGAACACTGAAGCTTTCTTT.

The chain recombines TRBV2 with TRBJ1-1; the D is unclear. Germline lookup yields CDR1 SNHLY and CDR2 FYNNEI. The CDR3 is made up of 15 amino acids. Trimming stripped 6 bases from V and 1 base from J, with 15 bases between. The CDR3 coding sequence is TGTGCCAGCAGAATAAGGACTGCCAGGAACACTGAAGCTTTCTTT. Its protein product is CASRIRTARNTEAFF.

This clone has a single count. The chain links TRBV15 to TRBJ2-7, with TRBD1 identical over 9 bases. CDR3 length: 15 amino acids. Germline loops: CDR1 LNHNV, CDR2 YYDKDF (reference sequence). V dropped 2 bases and J dropped 5; count of bases not matched to a gene: 7. This CDR3 is CATSRRNTGGNEQYF. The CDR3, as DNA: TGTGCCACCAGCAGAAGAAATACAGGGGGCAACGAGCAGTACTTC.

The chain employs TRBV15 and TRBJ2-1; no definite D call. CDR1 and CDR2 from the germline V gene are LNHNV and YYDKDF (reference sequence). V was trimmed by 6 bases and J by 4 bases, leaving 7 bases between them. The CDR3 has 12 amino acids. The CDR3 sequence is CATRAPYNEQFF. CDR3 sequence (DNA): TGTGCCACCAGAGCCCCGTACAATGAGCAGTTCTTC.

V usage is TRBV18 and J usage is TRBJ2-2, with D uncertain. The V end lost 3 bases, the J end lost 6 bases, and 8 bases lay between the germline ends. Germline V gene sequence: CDR1 KGHSH, CDR2 LQKENI. This CDR3 is 13 amino acids long. CDR3 in amino acids: CASSPRQAGELFF. The CDR3, as DNA: TGTGCCAGCTCACCTAGGCAGGCCGGGGAGCTGTTTTTT.

The chain uses TRBV7-8 and TRBJ2-3, with 8 bases lining up with TRBD2. The CDR3 is 17 residues long. Germline trimming cut 0 bases from V and 5 bases from J; bases unmatched to any gene: 10. Germline CDR1 and CDR2: SGHVS and FQNEAQ. This CDR3 is CASSLARGGGKVDTQYF. The DNA for the CDR3 is TGTGCCAGCAGCTTAGCGCGAGGCGGGGGGAAGGTAGATACGCAGTATTTT.

V usage is TRBV19 and J usage is TRBJ2-7; 11 bases map to TRBD1. Germline CDR1 reads LNHDA; CDR2 reads SQIVND (reference sequence). This CDR3 comprises 15 residues. After removal of 9 bases from V and 4 bases from J, the junction contained 11 bases not matched to a gene. CDR3 DNA: TGTGCCAGCCAGAGGGACAGGGGGGCCATTTACGAGCAGTACTTC. This gives the protein CASQRDRGAIYEQYF.

This rearrangement joins TRBV27 to TRBJ1-5; D call uncertain. Deletions cut 5 bases from V and 4 bases from J, with 6 bases between. Germline V lookup: CDR1 MNHEY, CDR2 SMNVEV (reference sequence). The CDR3 extends over 12 amino acids. This CDR3 is CASSRVNQPQHF. The CDR3 nucleotides are TGTGCCAGCAGTCGGGTGAATCAGCCCCAGCATTTT.

The J gene is TRBJ1-5, the V gene TRBV7-9; no reliable D call. CDR3 length: 13 amino acids. Germline V CDR1 and CDR2: SEHNR, FQNEAQ (reference sequence). V shed 1 base and J shed 6 bases, with 7 bases lying between them. The CDR3 coding sequence is TGTGCCAGCAGCTTAGGCCAGGCTCAGCCCCAGCATTTT. Translated: CASSLGQAQPQHF. The full variable domain, with the rest looked up from reference TRBV7-9 and TRBJ1-5, is DTGVSQNPRHKITKRGQNVTFRCDPISEHNRLYWYRQTLGQGPEFLTYFQNEAQLEKSRLLSDRFSAERPKGSFSTLEIQRTEQGDSAMYLCASSLGQAQPQHFGDGTRLSIL.

This chain joins TRBV6-5 and TRBJ1-3; D remains unclear. The CDR3 spans 15 residues. Trimming removed 5 bases at V and 0 bases at J, with 11 bases between. Germline values: CDR1 MNHEY, CDR2 SVGAGI. CDR3 region: CASSLRWSSGNTIYF. The CDR3 nucleotides read TGTGCCAGCAGTCTACGGTGGAGCTCTGGAAACACCATATATTTT.

The V and J genes are TRBV6-2 or TRBV6-3 and TRBJ2-7, with a possible D match to TRBD2 (6 bases). Germline lookup yields CDR1 MNHEY and CDR2 SVGEGT. CDR3 length equals 16 residues. V lost 1 base, J lost 1 base, and 14 bases lay in between. The CDR3 spells CASSYWGTFISYEQYF. DNA of the CDR3: TGTGCCAGCAGTTACTGGGGGACTTTCATTTCCTACGAGCAGTACTTC.

The chain uses TRBV11-3 and TRBJ2-7; possibly TRBD2 for D (6 bases). The CDR3 sequence is 15 residues long. With 0 bases removed from V and 7 bases from J, the gap between germline ends came to 16 bases. Per germline, CDR1 SGHNT and CDR2 YENEEA. The DNA of the CDR3 is TGTGCCAGCAGCTTAGACGGGACTGTCAATCGGGAGCAGTACTTC. It translates to CASSLDGTVNREQYF.